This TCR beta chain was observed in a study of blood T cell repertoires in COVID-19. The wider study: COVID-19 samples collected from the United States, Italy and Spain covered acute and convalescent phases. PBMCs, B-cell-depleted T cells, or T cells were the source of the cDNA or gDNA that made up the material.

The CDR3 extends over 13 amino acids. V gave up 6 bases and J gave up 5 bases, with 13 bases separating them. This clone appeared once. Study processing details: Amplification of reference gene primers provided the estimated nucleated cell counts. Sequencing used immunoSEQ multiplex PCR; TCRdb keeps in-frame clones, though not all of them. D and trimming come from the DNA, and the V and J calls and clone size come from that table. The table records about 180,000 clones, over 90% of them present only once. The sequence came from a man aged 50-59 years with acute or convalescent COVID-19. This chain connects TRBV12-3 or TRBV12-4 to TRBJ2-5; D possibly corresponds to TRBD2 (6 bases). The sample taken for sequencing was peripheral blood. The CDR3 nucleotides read TGTGCCAGCAGCAGGAGGGTTCGTGAGACCCAGTACTTC. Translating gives CASSRRVRETQYF.